Below are 3 T cell receptor beta chains sequenced from a single sample in a study of OX40 agonist ivuxolimab in advanced cancers. Sequenced by immunoSEQ multiplex PCR; TCRdb stores in-frame clones only, minus some. The table shows roughly 52,000 clones, with roughly 86% occurring only once. Sample: CD4+ or CD8+ T cells sorted from blood, taken in a trial of the OX40 agonist ivuxolimab. The receptors stem from an adult with an advanced solid tumor such as melanoma, head and neck, liver or kidney cancer.

This chain links TRBV11-2 with TRBJ2-5; 8 bases map to TRBD1. The end of the DNA fits TRBJ2-7 better, so the J call may be wrong. The CDR3 totals 15 residues. Germline CDR1 and CDR2: SGHAT and FQNNGV. The CDR3 DNA follows: TGTGCCAGCAGTTCTCTATGGACAGGGTCGCACGAGCAGTACTTC. This codes for CASSSLWTGSHEQYF.

J is TRBJ1-5 and V is TRBV6-9; TRBD1 agrees at 8 bases. CDR1 and CDR2 (germline): MNHGY, SVAAGI. The CDR3 consists of 15 residues. Trimming removed 3 bases from V and 2 bases from J; junction bases left unmatched: 3. CDR3 in amino acids: CASSYSQGGNQPQHF. The CDR3, as DNA: TGTGCCAGCAGTTACTCACAGGGGGGCAATCAGCCCCAGCATTTT.

This clone is a singleton in its sample. The CDR3 coding sequence is TGTGCCAGCGCCCCGGGACAGGGTTCATACGAGCAGTACTTC. It specifies CASAPGQGSYEQYF. The chain uses TRBV30 and TRBJ2-7; TRBD1 agrees at 9 bases. This CDR3 comprises 14 residues. From germline, CDR1 is GTSNPN and CDR2 SVGIG (reference sequence). Trimming removed 8 bases from V and 4 bases from J; junction bases left unmatched: 12.